Shown below are 11 T cell receptor beta chains from a single sample sequenced in a study of early T cells in non-severe SARS-CoV-2 infection. TCRdb processed the 5' RACE reads anew with MiXCR; each CDR3 protein has one entry. This sample carries 100,000 to 150,000 distinct CDR3 sequences, more than 12% of them seen once, and the ten largest clones take 21%. The sequenced sample was whole blood. These TCRs come from an adult who was a healthcare worker with PCR-confirmed SARS-CoV-2 infection or an uninfected control (not recorded which).

The CDR3, as DNA: TGCAGTGCTAGTCCTGTCCCCCGGAGGTTCATGACCACTGAAGCTTTCTTT. Amino acid sequence: CSASPVPRRFMTTEAFF. V and J are TRBV20-1 and TRBJ1-1; D uncertain. The CDR3 extends over 17 amino acids. Looked up from germline, CDR1 is DFQATT and CDR2 is SNEGSKA (reference sequence). Trimming took 3 bases from V and 4 from J, leaving 24 bases between them.

This chain uses TRBV6-1 with TRBJ2-1; no clear D. Trimming removed 6 bases at V and 0 bases at J, with 12 bases between. This CDR3 is 15 amino acids long. Germline loops: CDR1 MNHNS, CDR2 SASEGT. CDR3 residues: CASRRDPPSYNEQFF. The DNA for the CDR3 is TGTGCCAGCAGACGAGACCCTCCCTCCTACAATGAGCAGTTCTTC.

The V call is TRBV25-1, the J call TRBJ1-4, with a tentative D call TRBD1 (5 bases). CDR1 and CDR2 (germline): MGHDK, SYGVNS. The CDR3 runs to 15 residues. V dropped 2 bases and J dropped 5 bases, with 12 bases sitting between them. The CDR3 nucleotides are TGTGCCAGCAGTGAAGGGACGGAGGCGAATGAAAAACTGTTTTTT. As protein: CASSEGTEANEKLFF. The variable domain in full, completed from reference TRBV25-1 and TRBJ1-4, reads EADIYQTPRYLVIGTGKKITLECSQTMGHDKMYWYQQDPGMELHLIHYSYGVNSTEKGDLSSESTVSRIRTEHFPLTLESARPSHTSQYLCASSEGTEANEKLFFGSGTQLSVL.

This clonotype was found a few times. The genes are TRBV7-9 and TRBJ1-1, with D maybe TRBD1 (6 bases). CDR3 size: 14 residues. In germline, CDR1 is SEHNR, CDR2 FQNEAQ (reference sequence). Trimming removed 1 base from V and 10 bases from J, with 16 bases in between. The CDR3 sequence is CASSLGTGRELAFF. CDR3 sequence (DNA): TGTGCCAGCAGCTTAGGCACAGGGAGAGAATTAGCTTTCTTT.

This clonotype was detected only a few times. This chain uses TRBV5-1 with TRBJ1-1; weak D call: TRBD1 (5 bases). From germline, CDR1 is SGHRS and CDR2 YFSETQ. With 2 bases removed from V and 4 bases from J, the gap between germline ends came to 18 bases. This CDR3 is 16 amino acids long. CDR3 coding DNA: TGCGCCAGCAGCTTTGAGGTTGGGGCGCAGGCCACTGAAGCTTTCTTT. Translated: CASSFEVGAQATEAFF.

This clonotype has a handful of counts. The chain uses TRBV7-9 and TRBJ1-1; unclear D gene. The ends were cut back, 2 bases at V and 6 bases at J, with 10 bases in the middle. The CDR3 has 13 residues. Looked up from germline, CDR1 is SEHNR and CDR2 is FQNEAQ (reference sequence). The CDR3 coding sequence is TGTGCCAGCAGCTTATTGTCCGGGGCTGAAGCTTTCTTT. Translated: CASSLLSGAEAFF. Complete variable domain (other parts from reference TRBV7-9 and TRBJ1-1): DTGVSQNPRHKITKRGQNVTFRCDPISEHNRLYWYRQTLGQGPEFLTYFQNEAQLEKSRLLSDRFSAERPKGSFSTLEIQRTEQGDSAMYLCASSLLSGAEAFFGQGTRLTVV.

This clonotype was detected only a few times. This chain connects TRBV6-5 to TRBJ1-3; no clear D. The V and J ends lost 0 bases and 0 bases respectively, with 6 bases between them. Germline-derived CDR1 and CDR2 are MNHEY and SVGAGI. The CDR3 spans 15 residues. The CDR3 DNA follows: TGTGCCAGCAGTTACTCGTGGGGCTCTGGAAACACCATATATTTT. Translation gives CASSYSWGSGNTIYF.

The V and J genes are TRBV6-6 and TRBJ2-3, with TRBD1 identical over 9 bases. Losses at the gene ends were 2 bases for V and 4 bases for J; bases not matched to a gene: 7. This CDR3 contains 16 residues. Germline V gives CDR1 MNHNY, CDR2 SVGAGI (reference sequence). CDR3 nucleotide sequence: TGTGCCAGCAGTTACCGGGACAGGGCGATTGCAGATACGCAGTATTTT. This translates into CASSYRDRAIADTQYF.

In this sample, this clonotype turned up many times. This sequence joins TRBV4-1 and TRBJ1-4; D ambiguous. The germline gives CDR1 MGHRA, CDR2 YSYEKL. The length of the CDR3 is 12 residues. The V and J ends lost 1 base and 7 bases respectively, with 4 bases between them. The CDR3, as DNA: TGCGCCAGCAGCCAAGCAGGTGAAAAACTGTTTTTT. Translation gives CASSQAGEKLFF.

The chain employs TRBV29-1 and TRBJ2-1; D possibly matches TRBD1 or TRBD2 (5 bases each). Germline CDR1 and CDR2: SQVTM and ANQGSEA. V gave up 6 bases and J gave up 0 bases, with 15 bases separating them. The CDR3 loop spans 15 amino acids. The CDR3 spells CSVPAEGSSYNEQFF. Here the CDR3 DNA reads TGCAGCGTCCCGGCCGAGGGGAGCTCCTACAATGAGCAGTTCTTC.

This clonotype has at least ten counts. The chain uses TRBV7-2 and TRBJ2-5; TRBD1 agrees at 9 bases. This CDR3 has 14 amino acids. Trimming at V came to 1 base and at J to 6 bases, leaving 3 bases not matched to a gene. The germline gives CDR1 SGHTA, CDR2 FQGNSA. The CDR3 spells CASSLGQGVKTQYF. The CDR3 region has the DNA TGTGCCAGCAGCTTAGGACAGGGGGTGAAGACCCAGTACTTC.